This record looks at one TCR beta chain sequence and its context. The antigen remains undetermined. This sample includes further DNA sequences coding for the same CDR3. The sample belongs to a study of T cell responses to AZD1222 COVID-19 vaccine. Findings and limits, study-wide: The sample set comprised mostly white British donors with more females, and clonal diversity was possibly underestimated. Nearly half of spike-specific TCRs reportedly target unmutated variant regions. The breadth and depth of Spike-specific TCRs increased once two AZD1222 doses had been given.

Sequenced by immunoSEQ multiplex PCR; TCRdb stores in-frame clones only, minus some. The table has around 150,000 clones, roughly 88% seen once. The source material was peripheral blood, sampled on day 0 of MenACWY control vaccination. This clonotype was obtained from an adult in good health.

The CDR3 region has the DNA TGTGCCAGTAGTATAGGTCGGATCGGGACCGGGGAGCTGTTTTTT. Amino acid sequence: CASSIGRIGTGELFF. The chain uses TRBV19 and TRBJ2-2, with D uncertain. Trimming stripped 1 base from V and 5 bases from J, with 11 bases between. CDR1 and CDR2 from the germline V gene are LNHDA and SQIVND (reference sequence). The CDR3 contains 15 residues.